This T cell receptor (beta chain) derives from a study of chemoradiotherapy in HPV16-positive cancers. Whole-study context: Two HPV16-positive patients' cells yielded candidate HPV-specific clones and common motifs. Points from the study as a whole: Non-HPV-specific T cells did not expand in tumors during treatment, whereas candidate HPV-specific clones and E7-related motifs did. The functional HPV-specific definition rests on just a couple of HPV16-positive patients.

Per the germline V gene, CDR1 is SGHVS and CDR2 is FQNEAQ. Trimming removed 5 bases at V and 2 bases at J, with 14 bases between. This CDR3 is 15 amino acids long. The sample holds one count of this clone. Antigen unknown. Method: immunoSEQ multiplex PCR; TCRdb's copy keeps in-frame clones and lacks some. The data hold 8,500 to 9,000 clones, with around three quarters observed a single time. The chain joins TRBV7-8 to TRBJ2-3; D tentatively reads TRBD1 or TRBD2 (5 bases each). The receptor was derived from a human donor with HPV-associated anogenital cancer. This material was collected from a patient who underwent chemoradiotherapy. In DNA form, the CDR3 reads TGTGCCAGCAGCCCCCTCCGGGGCGACACAGATACGCAGTATTTT. Translated: CASSPLRGDTDTQYF.